Following are 23 T cell receptor beta chains from one sample sequenced in a study of a mutant IDH1 vaccine in newly diagnosed glioma. Sequencing used immunoSEQ multiplex PCR; TCRdb keeps in-frame clones, though not all of them. This sample has about 38,000 clones, with roughly 80% found just once. The time point was: week 23, last vaccination. The investigators gave 300 ug of mutant IDH1 20-mer peptide in each vaccine dose, together with topical imiquimod. Their specific antigens are unknown. The sequencing here drew on PBMCs, taken from a glioma patient whose treatment included an IDH1 peptide vaccine. All receptors derive from a man aged 35 to 55 with glioma.

The chain uses TRBV21-1 and TRBJ2-1; the listed D gene, TRBD2, was not tested against the DNA. TRBV21-1 is marked as a pseudogene. The CDR3 sequence is 17 residues long. The CDR3 loop is CASSAYSTSGTYNEQFF. The CDR3 DNA sequence: TGTGCCAGCAGCGCCTATTCGACTAGCGGGACCTACAATGAGCAGTTCTTC.

The chain recombines TRBV4-2 with TRBJ2-3, with unresolved D. V lost 1 base and J 4 bases, leaving 18 bases between the germline ends. Per germline, CDR1 LGHNA and CDR2 YNFKEQ. The CDR3 contains 17 residues. CDR3 protein: CASSQATRYPEADTQYF. CDR3 nucleotides: TGTGCCAGCAGCCAAGCGACCAGGTACCCCGAGGCAGATACGCAGTATTTT.

The chain recombines TRBV5-4 with TRBJ2-1; D is possibly TRBD1 (5 bases). The CDR3 has 15 amino acids. V was shortened by 0 bases and J by 7 bases, with 14 bases between the two germline ends. Germline V gene data show CDR1 as SGHNT and CDR2 as YYREEE (reference sequence). CDR3 in DNA: TGTGCCAGCAGCTTGGCGCGCGCCAGGGAAAATGAGCAGTTCTTC. Translated, it gives CASSLARARENEQFF.

The chain employs TRBV10-3 and TRBJ2-3, with 12 bases fitting TRBD2. CDR1 and CDR2 (germline): ENHRY, SYGVKD. The CDR3 runs 16 residues. J was trimmed by 2 bases and V by 6 bases; bases with no gene match: 6. The CDR3 region is CAIRAGTSGLTDTQYF. The CDR3 coding sequence is TGTGCCATCAGGGCCGGGACTAGCGGGCTCACAGATACGCAGTATTTT.

V gene TRBV9 combines with J gene TRBJ2-1; D is unresolved. This CDR3 is 15 amino acids long. Germline CDR1 and CDR2: SGDLS and YYNGEE. V dropped 0 bases and J dropped 6 bases, with 13 bases sitting between them. The CDR3 here is CASSVETTFVNEQFF. Here the CDR3 DNA reads TGTGCCAGCAGCGTAGAAACAACGTTCGTCAATGAGCAGTTCTTC. Using reference TRBV9 and TRBJ2-1 for the parts outside the CDR3, the full variable domain is DSGVTQTPKHLITATGQRVTLRCSPRSGDLSVYWYQQSLDQGLQFLIQYYNGEERAKGNILERFSAQQFPDLHSELNLSSLELGDSALYFCASSVETTFVNEQFFGPGTRLTVL.

This clone was detected only a few times. This rearrangement joins TRBV4-1 to TRBJ1-5, with D uncertain. This CDR3 is 13 amino acids long. Trimming took 1 base from V and 3 from J, leaving 4 bases between them. Germline loops: CDR1 MGHRA, CDR2 YSYEKL. CDR3 DNA: TGCGCCAGCAGCCAAGGTCTCAATCAGCCCCAGCATTTT. Its protein is CASSQGLNQPQHF.

J is TRBJ1-4 and V is TRBV4-2; 9 positions agree with TRBD1. CDR1 and CDR2 (germline): LGHNA, YNFKEQ. J was trimmed by 0 bases and V by 4 bases; bases with no gene match: 3. This CDR3 comprises 16 residues. The CDR3 nucleotides are TGTGCCAGCAGCCCGGGACAGGGCTCAACTAATGAAAAACTGTTTTTT. Amino acids: CASSPGQGSTNEKLFF.

The chain carries TRBV14 and TRBJ2-3; 9 bases match TRBD1. The ends lost 5 bases at V and 5 bases at J; junction bases unmatched: 2. CDR1 and CDR2 from the germline V gene are SGHDN and FVKESK. The CDR3 covers 13 residues. CDR3 in DNA: TGTGCCAGCAGCAGGACAGGGGTAGATACGCAGTATTTT. Protein sequence: CASSRTGVDTQYF.

For this clone: The junction differs from germline at one of its ends, possibly a read error. V and J are TRBV5-4 and TRBJ1-2; 8 bases agree with TRBD1. CDR1 SGHNT and CDR2 YYREEE come from the germline V gene (reference sequence). The CDR3 has 14 residues. CDR3 sequence reads: CASSHPGQGFGYTF. The CDR3 DNA reads as TGCGCCAGCAGCCACCCCGGACAGGGTTTTGGCTACACCTTC.

The chain uses TRBV19 and TRBJ1-5; 9 bases fit TRBD1. This CDR3 is built from 17 residues. Germline-derived CDR1 and CDR2 are LNHDA and SQIVND (reference sequence). V lost 5 bases to trimming and J lost 4 bases; unmatched junction nucleotides: 12. CDR3 sequence: CASSPHRGQGKNQPQHF. The CDR3 coding sequence is TGTGCCAGTAGTCCACACAGGGGGCAGGGTAAGAATCAGCCCCAGCATTTT. Drawing the rest from reference TRBV19 and TRBJ1-5, the complete variable domain is DGGITQSPKYLFRKEGQNVTLSCEQNLNHDAMYWYRQDPGQGLRLIYYSQIVNDFQKGDIAEGYSVSREKKESFPLTVTSAQKNPTAFYLCASSPHRGQGKNQPQHFGDGTRLSIL.

This chain connects TRBV6-5 to TRBJ2-3; 7 bases map to TRBD2. The CDR3 spans 15 residues. With V trimmed by 6 bases and J by 2 bases, 8 bases remained unmatched. Germline CDR1 and CDR2: MNHEY and SVGAGI. CDR3 nucleotide sequence: TGTGCCAGCAGCTCCCCCGCGGGGGACACAGATACGCAGTATTTT. It is translated as CASSSPAGDTDTQYF.

The chain is built from TRBV5-6 and TRBJ2-2; D ambiguous. Looked up from germline, CDR1 is SGHDT and CDR2 is YYEEEE. This CDR3 comprises 14 residues. V lost 1 base and J 4 bases, leaving 8 bases between the germline ends. This CDR3 reads CASSLIDTTGELFF. Written as DNA, the CDR3 is TGTGCCAGCAGCTTGATCGACACCACCGGGGAGCTGTTTTTT.

The rearrangement joins TRBV10-2 to TRBJ1-2; TRBD1 aligns across 9 bases. Trimming removed 7 bases from V and 8 bases from J; junction bases left unmatched: 17. Germline V lookup: CDR1 WSHSY, CDR2 SAAADI. The CDR3 consists of 16 residues. The CDR3 here is CASNGQGTGIGKGYTF. DNA for the CDR3: TGCGCCAGCAACGGCCAGGGGACAGGGATAGGGAAGGGCTACACCTTC.

This clone was recorded only once. The V and J genes are TRBV18 and TRBJ1-4; D is unclear. In germline, CDR1 is KGHSH, CDR2 LQKENI. The V end was cut by 0 bases, the J end by 8 bases, with 10 bases between. The CDR3 is 14 amino acids. CDR3 DNA: TGTGCCAGCTCACCACCGCGACAAGCGGAAAAACTGTTTTTT. It codes for CASSPPRQAEKLFF.

The table lists this clone with a count of one. This rearrangement joins TRBV4-2 to TRBJ1-2; D is unclear. CDR3 length: 15 amino acids. The germline CDR1 and CDR2 sequences are LGHNA and YNFKEQ. Trimming cost V 0 bases and J 8 bases, with 16 bases left between them. CDR3 nucleotide sequence: TGTGCCAGCAGCCAAGACACTTCGGTAGGGCGAGGCTACACCTTC. This codes for CASSQDTSVGRGYTF.

The rearrangement joins TRBV19 to TRBJ2-3, with 8 bases lining up with TRBD2. The length of the CDR3 is 15 residues. The V gene's germline CDR1 is LNHDA and CDR2 SQIVND (reference sequence). CDR3 sequence (DNA): TGTGCTAGCCGAGTTAGCGGGGCGTTCACAGATACGCAGTATTTT. It translates to CASRVSGAFTDTQYF.

The chain combines TRBV28 with TRBJ2-1; 13 positions match TRBD2. Germline V CDR1 and CDR2: MDHEN, SYDVKM. The CDR3 runs to 17 residues. The junction had 12 bases not matched to a gene; V was cut back by 6 bases and J by 7 bases. CDR3 sequence reads: CASSGLAGVWVRNEQFF. The CDR3 DNA reads TGTGCCAGCAGCGGACTAGCGGGAGTTTGGGTGCGGAATGAGCAGTTCTTC.

Regarding this clone: The sample carries other DNA sequences with the same CDR3. The chain couples TRBV14 to TRBJ1-2; 9 bases fit TRBD1. The germline gives CDR1 SGHDN, CDR2 FVKESK. The CDR3 is 14 amino acids. Trimming cost V 1 base and J 7 bases; bases outside gene matches: 4. The CDR3 region is CASSQAQGAGGYTF. DNA of the CDR3: TGTGCCAGCAGCCAAGCACAGGGGGCAGGTGGCTACACCTTC.

The chain uses TRBV19 and TRBJ2-3; D possibly corresponds to TRBD2 (5 bases). The CDR3 extends over 17 amino acids. CDR1 is LNHDA and CDR2 is SQIVND in the germline V gene (reference sequence). Trimming left V 5 bases short and J 0 bases short, with 18 bases between. CDR3 nucleotide sequence: TGTGCCAGTAGTTCGGGGATAAGCGGACCTAGCACAGATACGCAGTATTTT. Translating it yields CASSSGISGPSTDTQYF.

The rearrangement joins TRBV4-2 to TRBJ2-2; D could derive from TRBD1 or TRBD2 (5 bases each). V lost 6 bases, J lost 0 bases, and 11 bases lay in between. Germline lookup yields CDR1 LGHNA and CDR2 YNFKEQ. CDR3 size: 15 residues. CDR3 nucleotides: TGTGCCAGCAGAGTGGGGGTTACGAACACCGGGGAGCTGTTTTTT. It encodes CASRVGVTNTGELFF.

J is TRBJ2-3 and V is TRBV11-3; D remains unclear. The CDR3 consists of 14 residues. Germline CDR1 SGHNT, CDR2 YENEEA. Between the trimmed V and J ends, which lost 2 bases and 2 bases, there was a span of 8 bases. The DNA for the CDR3 is TGTGCCAGCAGCTTAAGTAGAAACACAGATACGCAGTATTTT. This gives the protein CASSLSRNTDTQYF. The full variable domain, with the rest looked up from reference TRBV11-3 and TRBJ2-3, is EAGVVQSPRYKIIEKKQPVAFWCNPISGHNTLYWYLQNLGQGPELLIRYENEEAVDDSQLPKDRFSAERLKGVDSTLKIQPAELGDSAVYLCASSLSRNTDTQYFGPGTRLTVL.

The chain carries TRBV27 and TRBJ2-3; 9 bases are a match to TRBD1. J was trimmed by 4 bases and V by 5 bases; bases with no gene match: 4. Germline V lookup: CDR1 MNHEY, CDR2 SMNVEV (reference sequence). This CDR3 comprises 14 residues. In nucleotides, the CDR3 is TGTGCCAGCAGTAAACGACAGGGGGCAGATACGCAGTATTTT. It translates to CASSKRQGADTQYF.

The chain uses TRBV28 and TRBJ1-1; the D gene is possibly TRBD1 (6 bases). Germline CDR1 reads MDHEN; CDR2 reads SYDVKM. With 5 bases removed from V and 1 base from J, the gap between germline ends came to 14 bases. The CDR3 consists of 15 residues. The CDR3 DNA sequence: TGTGCCAGCAGTACACCCGGGGGCCCGAACACTGAAGCTTTCTTT. This sequence encodes CASSTPGGPNTEAFF.